Each of the 26 T cell receptor beta chains below was sequenced from the same sample in a study of vaccination effects on CD4 cells after COVID-19. CD4+ T cells specific for antigen were expanded with viral peptide pools by the ViraFEST assay before sequencing. Cultured cells yielded isolated CD4+ T cells after around 10 days. Vaccine recipients lacked prior SARS-CoV-2 infection and had negative nucleocapsid antibodies. Clones were read by immunoSEQ multiplex PCR, and TCRdb kept only the in-frame ones, dropping some. The sample records 20,000 to 25,000 clones, 73% being singletons. No antigen is known for these receptors. The material sequenced was CD4+ T cells from PBMCs cultured with SARS-CoV-2 spike peptides, taken before COVID-19 vaccination. These receptors came from a human donor who received a COVID-19 vaccine.

This clone showed up just a few times. The chain recombines TRBV12-5 with TRBJ2-7, with TRBD1 identical over 7 bases. The junction had 7 bases not matched to a gene; V was cut back by 0 bases and J by 2 bases. There are 16 residues in the CDR3. Germline assignment: CDR1 LGHNT and CDR2 FRNRAP. The CDR3 coding sequence is TGTGCTAGTGGTTTGGTACTGGGGACAGCTACCTACGAGCAGTACTTC. Translating gives CASGLVLGTATYEQYF.

The chain is built from TRBV29-1 and TRBJ1-2, with 9 bases identical to TRBD1. The CDR3 loop spans 14 amino acids. CDR1 and CDR2 (germline): SQVTM, ANQGSEA. Trimming at V came to 6 bases and at J to 5 bases, leaving 10 bases not matched to a gene. The CDR3 protein is CSVLGDRERYGYTF. The DNA for the CDR3 is TGCAGCGTACTGGGGGACAGGGAGAGGTATGGCTACACCTTC. The variable domain in full, with the rest retrieved from reference TRBV29-1 and TRBJ1-2, is SAVISQKPSRDICQRGTSLTIQCQVDSQVTMMFWYRQQPGQSLTLIATANQGSEATYESGFVIDKFPISRPNLTFSTLTVSNMSPEDSSIYLCSVLGDRERYGYTFGSGTRLTVV.

The rearrangement joins TRBV7-9 to TRBJ1-6; TRBD1 aligns across 10 bases. Germline loops: CDR1 SEHNR, CDR2 FQNEAQ (reference sequence). The CDR3 runs to 15 residues. The V gene end was trimmed by 8 bases and the J gene end by 10 bases; junction bases not matched to a gene: 11. The CDR3 sequence is CASVKGTGAASPLHF. Here the CDR3 DNA reads TGTGCCAGCGTCAAGGGGACAGGGGCCGCCTCACCCCTCCACTTT.

The chain is built from TRBV27 and TRBJ2-5; D not certain. The V gene's germline CDR1 is MNHEY and CDR2 SMNVEV (reference sequence). This CDR3 has 13 amino acids. Trimming took 2 bases from V and 4 from J, leaving 8 bases between them. CDR3 region: CASSLRGTETQYF. CDR3 nucleotides: TGTGCCAGCAGTTTAAGAGGAACAGAGACCCAGTACTTC.

This clone was detected only a few times. V and J are TRBV7-9 and TRBJ1-5; maybe TRBD1 (6 bases). Trimming pared 11 bases from V and 0 bases from J, leaving 14 bases between. CDR1 SEHNR and CDR2 FQNEAQ come from the germline V gene (reference sequence). The CDR3 is 14 residues long. The CDR3 nucleotides are TGTGCCTGGGGACAAGGGAATAGCAATCAGCCCCAGCATTTT. Its protein is CAWGQGNSNQPQHF.

The CDR3: CASSFSGIDYGYTF. In nucleotides, the CDR3 is TGTGCCAGCAGCTTCAGCGGGATCGACTATGGCTACACCTTC. V and J are TRBV7-2 and TRBJ1-2; D is unresolved. This CDR3 is built from 14 residues. Germline V gene sequence: CDR1 SGHTA, CDR2 FQGNSA. V lost 3 bases and J lost 3, with 11 bases in between.

The V call is TRBV9, the J call TRBJ2-1; TRBD2 matches 9 bases. Looked up from germline, CDR1 is SGDLS and CDR2 is YYNGEE. The CDR3 spans 15 residues. The J segment lost 6 bases and the V segment lost 3 bases, leaving 7 bases of the junction unmatched. In DNA form, the CDR3 reads TGTGCCAGCAGCGCGTTTAGCGGGAGTGGCAATGAGCAGTTCTTC. Amino acid sequence: CASSAFSGSGNEQFF.

This clone was counted a single time. This chain's CDR3 is CASSLAAGGDSETQYF. The CDR3 nucleotides read TGTGCCAGCAGCTTAGCGGCGGGGGGGGATTCAGAGACCCAGTACTTC. The chain carries TRBV7-7 and TRBJ2-5, with 9 bases identical to TRBD2. Germline assignment: CDR1 SSHAT and CDR2 FNYEAQ (reference sequence). V dropped 0 bases and J dropped 4; count of bases not matched to a gene: 6. The CDR3 consists of 16 residues.

This clone has a handful of counts. V and J are TRBV5-8 and TRBJ2-7, with no clear D. The V gene's germline CDR1 is SGHTS and CDR2 YDEGEE. Trimming left V 4 bases short and J 0 bases short, with 2 bases between. There are 11 residues in the CDR3. The chain's CDR3 is CASSPSYEQYF. The CDR3 nucleotides read TGTGCCAGCAGCCCCTCCTACGAGCAGTACTTC.

The chain links TRBV15 to TRBJ2-1; 7 bases are shared with TRBD2. The CDR3 contains 16 residues. Trimming cost V 2 bases and J 6 bases; bases outside gene matches: 10. In germline, CDR1 is LNHNV, CDR2 YYDKDF (reference sequence). DNA of the CDR3: TGTGCCACCAGCAGACCGGCCAGCGGGAAGGGCAATGAGCAGTTCTTC. Protein sequence: CATSRPASGKGNEQFF.

With respect to this clone: Other DNA sequences in the same sample also yield this CDR3. This chain uses TRBV7-9 with TRBJ2-7; D is uncertain. Germline-derived CDR1 and CDR2 are SEHNR and FQNEAQ (reference sequence). The CDR3 extends over 15 amino acids. Between the trimmed V and J ends, which lost 6 bases and 3 bases, there was a span of 18 bases. As DNA, the CDR3 is TGTGCCAGCAGTTCACAAGACTTCAATATCTACGAGCAGTACTTC. Its translation is CASSSQDFNIYEQYF.

The rearrangement joins TRBV6-5 to TRBJ1-5, with TRBD1 identical over 7 bases. This CDR3 spans 15 amino acids. Germline CDR1 and CDR2: MNHEY and SVGAGI. Trimming cost V 10 bases and J 4 bases; bases outside gene matches: 13. DNA of the CDR3: TGTGCCACCAGGGGGGGGTCGGGACAGAATCAGCCCCAGCATTTT. Protein product: CATRGGSGQNQPQHF.

CDR3 residues: CASSLGYLAGKGEQFF. CDR3 DNA sequence: TGCGCCAGCAGCTTGGGTTACCTAGCGGGAAAAGGTGAGCAGTTCTTC. The J gene is TRBJ2-1, the V gene TRBV5-1; 9 bases line up with TRBD2. The CDR3 extends over 16 amino acids. Looked up from germline, CDR1 is SGHRS and CDR2 is YFSETQ. The V segment lost 0 bases and the J segment 9 bases; nucleotides outside the gene matches: 10.

The rearrangement uses TRBV6-5 and TRBJ2-5, with D possibly being TRBD1 or TRBD2 (6 bases each). The V and J ends lost 8 bases and 5 bases respectively, with 15 bases between them. The CDR3 runs 13 residues. Germline CDR1 reads MNHEY; CDR2 reads SVGAGI. DNA for the CDR3: TGTGCCAGCTTAAGTGGGGGGCGGGAGACCCAGTACTTC. As protein: CASLSGGRETQYF.

The chain joins TRBV6-5 to TRBJ1-1, with 8 bases that match TRBD1. The V and J ends lost 2 bases and 6 bases, in that order; junction bases with no gene match: 8. The CDR3 has 15 residues. The V gene's germline CDR1 is MNHEY and CDR2 SVGAGI. The CDR3 DNA reads as TGTGCCAGCAGTTACGGCAGGGGGCGCGGGTCTGAAGCTTTCTTT. Protein sequence: CASSYGRGRGSEAFF.

The chain links TRBV27 to TRBJ2-2; 11 bases are shared with TRBD2. V gave up 4 bases and J gave up 4 bases; unmatched junction bases: 5. The CDR3 totals 16 residues. From germline, CDR1 is MNHEY and CDR2 SMNVEV (reference sequence). The CDR3 here is CASSSLAGGGTGELFF. As DNA, the CDR3 is TGTGCCAGCAGTTCTCTAGCGGGAGGCGGCACCGGGGAGCTGTTTTTT.

This chain joins TRBV6-5 and TRBJ2-7; D may be TRBD1 or TRBD2 (5 bases each). CDR3 length equals 16 residues. CDR1 and CDR2 (germline): MNHEY, SVGAGI. Between the trimmed V and J ends, which lost 4 bases and 2 bases, there was a span of 18 bases. In DNA, the CDR3 is TGTGCCAGCAGTTCCATGACGGGACGCTCTACCTACGAGCAGTACTTC. Its protein product is CASSSMTGRSTYEQYF.

The rearrangement links TRBV3-1 (or the pseudogene TRBV3-2) to TRBJ2-1; D gene uncertain. With 1 base removed from V and 1 base from J, the gap between germline ends came to 8 bases. Germline V gene data show CDR1 as LGHDT and CDR2 as YNNKEL (reference sequence). There are 15 residues in the CDR3. CDR3 sequence (DNA): TGTGCCAGCAGCCAAGTAAGGGTTTCCTACAATGAGCAGTTCTTC. Translation gives CASSQVRVSYNEQFF.

The rearrangement joins TRBV5-1 to TRBJ1-1; 8 bases align to TRBD1. V trimming: 5 bases; J trimming: 0 bases; junction bases outside the gene matches: 12. The CDR3 extends over 17 amino acids. The germline V gene encodes CDR1 SGHRS and CDR2 YFSETQ. The CDR3, as DNA: TGCGCCAGCAGACTACAGGGGGGGGGCCTCATGAACACTGAAGCTTTCTTT. Translation: CASRLQGGGLMNTEAFF.

The chain uses TRBV5-1 and TRBJ1-5; D remains unclear. The V gene lost 0 bases and the J gene lost 5 bases, with 6 bases spanning the gap. The CDR3 spans 13 residues. Germline V gene data show CDR1 as SGHRS and CDR2 as YFSETQ. DNA for the CDR3: TGCGCCAGCAGCTTGGATTGGGATCAGCCCCAGCATTTT. Its protein is CASSLDWDQPQHF.

The gene calls are TRBV5-4 and TRBJ2-6, with 8 nucleotides matching TRBD2. The trim removed 0 bases at V and 0 bases at J, leaving 8 bases unmatched. Germline assignment: CDR1 SGHNT and CDR2 YYREEE (reference sequence). The CDR3 contains 19 residues. The DNA of the CDR3 is TGTGCCAGCAGCTTGGGGGCCGGGGGGGGCGCCTCTGGGGCCAACGTCCTGACTTTC. Translation gives CASSLGAGGGASGANVLTF.

This chain links TRBV9 with TRBJ1-5; tentative D call: TRBD1 (5 bases). The germline gives CDR1 SGDLS, CDR2 YYNGEE. Trimming took 0 bases from V and 4 from J, leaving 8 bases between them. The CDR3 has 14 residues. CDR3 amino acids: CASSVGTLNQPQHF. CDR3 DNA: TGTGCCAGCAGCGTAGGGACACTGAATCAGCCCCAGCATTTT.

This clone was detected only a few times. The V call is TRBV28, the J call TRBJ1-2; D is uncertain. This CDR3 comprises 15 residues. Trimming pared 6 bases from V and 5 bases from J, leaving 19 bases between. CDR1 is MDHEN, CDR2 SYDVKM, per germline. The CDR3 DNA reads as TGTGCCAGCAGCTACTTCCGGGCCCCATGGTATGGCTACACCTTC. Translating it yields CASSYFRAPWYGYTF.

The chain combines TRBV28 with TRBJ2-5; D remains ambiguous. V was clipped by 6 bases and J by 4 bases, with 15 bases between them. Germline CDR1 is MDHEN and CDR2 is SYDVKM. The CDR3 is 14 residues long. CDR3 bases: TGTGCCAGCAGCAGACGGCCCCCGAGAGAGACCCAGTACTTC. Protein product: CASSRRPPRETQYF.

This clone showed up just a few times. Different DNA sequences within this sample yield the same CDR3. The CDR3 nucleotides are TGCGCCAGCAGCTTAGAAGCGGGGGGGTCCTACGAGCAGTACTTC. Amino acid sequence: CASSLEAGGSYEQYF. V usage is TRBV5-1 and J usage is TRBJ2-7; 10 positions match TRBD2. J was trimmed by 1 base and V by 2 bases; bases with no gene match: 3. Germline V gene sequence: CDR1 SGHRS, CDR2 YFSETQ. The CDR3 has 15 residues.

The chain uses TRBV9 and TRBJ1-4, with 7 bases aligning to TRBD1. With V trimmed by 2 bases and J by 8 bases, 6 bases remained unmatched. Per germline, CDR1 SGDLS and CDR2 YYNGEE. The CDR3 extends over 14 amino acids. CDR3 sequence reads: CASSVGTVGEKLFF. The CDR3 nucleotides read TGTGCCAGCAGCGTCGGGACAGTTGGCGAAAAACTGTTTTTT.